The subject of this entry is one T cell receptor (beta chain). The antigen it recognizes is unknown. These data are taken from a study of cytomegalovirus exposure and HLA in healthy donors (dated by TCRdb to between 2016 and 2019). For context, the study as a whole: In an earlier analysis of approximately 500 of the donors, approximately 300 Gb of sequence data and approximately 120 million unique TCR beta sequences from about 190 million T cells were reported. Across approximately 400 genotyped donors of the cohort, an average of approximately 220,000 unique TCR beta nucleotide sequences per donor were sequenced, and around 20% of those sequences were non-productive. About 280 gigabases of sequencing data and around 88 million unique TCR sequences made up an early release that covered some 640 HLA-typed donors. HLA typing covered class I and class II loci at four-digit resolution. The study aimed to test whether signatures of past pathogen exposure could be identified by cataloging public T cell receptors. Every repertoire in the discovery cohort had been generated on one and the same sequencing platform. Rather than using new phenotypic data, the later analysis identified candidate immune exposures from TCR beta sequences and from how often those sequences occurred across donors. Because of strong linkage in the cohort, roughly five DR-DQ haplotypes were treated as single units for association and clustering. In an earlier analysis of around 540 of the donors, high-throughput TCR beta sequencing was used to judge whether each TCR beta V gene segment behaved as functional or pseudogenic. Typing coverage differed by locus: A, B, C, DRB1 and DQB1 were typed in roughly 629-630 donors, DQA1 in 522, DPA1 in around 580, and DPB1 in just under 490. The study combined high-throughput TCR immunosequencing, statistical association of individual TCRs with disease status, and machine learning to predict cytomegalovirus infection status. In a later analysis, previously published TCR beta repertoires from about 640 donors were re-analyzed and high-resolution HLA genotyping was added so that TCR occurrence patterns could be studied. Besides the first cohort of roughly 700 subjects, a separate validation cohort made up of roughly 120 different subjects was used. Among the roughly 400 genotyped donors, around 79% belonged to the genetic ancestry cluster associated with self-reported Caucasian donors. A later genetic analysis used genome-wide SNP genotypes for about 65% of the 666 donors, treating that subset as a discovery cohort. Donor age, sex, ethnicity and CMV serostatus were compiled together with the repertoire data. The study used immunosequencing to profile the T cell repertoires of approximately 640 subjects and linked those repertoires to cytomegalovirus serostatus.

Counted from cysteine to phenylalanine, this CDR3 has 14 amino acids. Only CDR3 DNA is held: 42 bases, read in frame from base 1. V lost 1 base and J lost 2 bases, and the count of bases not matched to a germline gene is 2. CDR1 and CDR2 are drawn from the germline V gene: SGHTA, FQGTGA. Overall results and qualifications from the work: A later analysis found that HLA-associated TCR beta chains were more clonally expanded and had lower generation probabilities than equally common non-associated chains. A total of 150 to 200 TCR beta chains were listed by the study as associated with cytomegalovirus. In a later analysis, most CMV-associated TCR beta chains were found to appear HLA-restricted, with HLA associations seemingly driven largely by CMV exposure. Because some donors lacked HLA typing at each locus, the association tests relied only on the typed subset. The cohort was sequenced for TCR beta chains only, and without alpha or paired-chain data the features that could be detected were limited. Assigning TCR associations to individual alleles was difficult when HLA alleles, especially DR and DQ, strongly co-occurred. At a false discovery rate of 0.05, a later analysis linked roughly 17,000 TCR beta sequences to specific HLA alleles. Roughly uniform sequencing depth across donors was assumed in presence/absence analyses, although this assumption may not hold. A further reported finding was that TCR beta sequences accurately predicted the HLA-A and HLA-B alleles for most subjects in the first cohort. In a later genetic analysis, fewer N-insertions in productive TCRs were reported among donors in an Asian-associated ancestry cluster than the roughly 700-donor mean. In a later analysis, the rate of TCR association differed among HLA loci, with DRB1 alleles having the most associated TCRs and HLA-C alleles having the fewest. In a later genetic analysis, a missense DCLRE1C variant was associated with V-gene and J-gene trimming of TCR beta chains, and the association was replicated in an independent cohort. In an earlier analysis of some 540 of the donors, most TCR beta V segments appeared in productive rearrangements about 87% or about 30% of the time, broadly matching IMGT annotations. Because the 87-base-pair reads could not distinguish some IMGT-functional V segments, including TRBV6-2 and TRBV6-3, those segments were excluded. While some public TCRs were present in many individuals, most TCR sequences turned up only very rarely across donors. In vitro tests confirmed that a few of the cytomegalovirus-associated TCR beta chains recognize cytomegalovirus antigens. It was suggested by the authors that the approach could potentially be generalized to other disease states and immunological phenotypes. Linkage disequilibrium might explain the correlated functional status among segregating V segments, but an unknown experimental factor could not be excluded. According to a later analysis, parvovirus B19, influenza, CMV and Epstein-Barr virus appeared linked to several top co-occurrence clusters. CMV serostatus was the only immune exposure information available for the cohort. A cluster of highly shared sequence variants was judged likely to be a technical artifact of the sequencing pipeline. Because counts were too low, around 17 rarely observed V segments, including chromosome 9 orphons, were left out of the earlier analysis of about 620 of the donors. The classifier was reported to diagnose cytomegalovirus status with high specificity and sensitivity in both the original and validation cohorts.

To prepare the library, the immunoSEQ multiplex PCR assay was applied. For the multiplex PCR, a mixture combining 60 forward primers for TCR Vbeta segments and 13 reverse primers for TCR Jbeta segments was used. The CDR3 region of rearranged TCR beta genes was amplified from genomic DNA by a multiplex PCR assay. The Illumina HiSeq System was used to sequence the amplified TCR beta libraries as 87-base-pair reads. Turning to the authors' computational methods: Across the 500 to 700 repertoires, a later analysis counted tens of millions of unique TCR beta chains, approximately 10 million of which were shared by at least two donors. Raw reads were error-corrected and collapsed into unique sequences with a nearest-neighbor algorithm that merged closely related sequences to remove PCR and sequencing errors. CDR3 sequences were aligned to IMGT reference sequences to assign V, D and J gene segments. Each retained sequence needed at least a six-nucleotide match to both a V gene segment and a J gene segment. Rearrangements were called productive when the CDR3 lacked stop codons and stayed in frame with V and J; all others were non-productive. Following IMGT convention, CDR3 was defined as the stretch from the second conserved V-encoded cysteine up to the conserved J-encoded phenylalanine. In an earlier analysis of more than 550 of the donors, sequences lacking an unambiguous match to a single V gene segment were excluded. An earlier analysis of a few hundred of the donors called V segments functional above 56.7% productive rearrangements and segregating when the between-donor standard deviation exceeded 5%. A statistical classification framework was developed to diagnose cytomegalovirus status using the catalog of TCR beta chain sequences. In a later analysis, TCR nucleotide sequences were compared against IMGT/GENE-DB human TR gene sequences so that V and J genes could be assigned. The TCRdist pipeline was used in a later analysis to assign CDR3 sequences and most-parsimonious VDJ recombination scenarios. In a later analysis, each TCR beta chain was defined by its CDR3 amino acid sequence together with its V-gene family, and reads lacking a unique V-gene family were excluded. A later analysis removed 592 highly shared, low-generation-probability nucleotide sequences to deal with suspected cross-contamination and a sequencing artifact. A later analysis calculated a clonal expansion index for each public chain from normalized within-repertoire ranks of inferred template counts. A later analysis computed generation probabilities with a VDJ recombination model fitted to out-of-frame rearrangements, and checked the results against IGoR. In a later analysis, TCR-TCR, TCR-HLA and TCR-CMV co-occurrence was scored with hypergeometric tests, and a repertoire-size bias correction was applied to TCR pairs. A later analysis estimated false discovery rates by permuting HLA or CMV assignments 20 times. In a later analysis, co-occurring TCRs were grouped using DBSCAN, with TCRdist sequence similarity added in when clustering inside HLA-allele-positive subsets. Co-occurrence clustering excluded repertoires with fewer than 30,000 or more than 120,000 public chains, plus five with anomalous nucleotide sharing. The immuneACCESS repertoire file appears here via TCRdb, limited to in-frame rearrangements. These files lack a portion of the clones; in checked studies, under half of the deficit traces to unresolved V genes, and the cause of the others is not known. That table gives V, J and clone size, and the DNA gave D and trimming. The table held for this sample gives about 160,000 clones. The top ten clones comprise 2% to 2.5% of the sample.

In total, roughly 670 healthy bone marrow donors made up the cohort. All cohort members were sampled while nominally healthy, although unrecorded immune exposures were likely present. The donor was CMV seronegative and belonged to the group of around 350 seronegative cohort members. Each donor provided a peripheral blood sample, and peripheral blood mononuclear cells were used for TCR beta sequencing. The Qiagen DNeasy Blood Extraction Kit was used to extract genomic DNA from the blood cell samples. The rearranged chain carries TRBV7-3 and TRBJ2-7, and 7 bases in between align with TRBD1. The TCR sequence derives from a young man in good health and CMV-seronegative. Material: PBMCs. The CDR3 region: CASSLRQGPYEQYF. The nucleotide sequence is TGTGCCAGCAGCTTAAGACAGGGTCCCTACGAGCAGTACTTC.